This TCR beta chain was sequenced during a study of early T cells in non-severe SARS-CoV-2 infection (dated by TCRdb to about 2021). About the investigation overall: Because TCR sequencing was done on bulk RNA from unsorted whole blood, the alpha and beta chains could not be paired. Summary of the overall study and its limitations: VDJdb matching was skewed toward anti-spike CD8 responses and likely underestimated virus-specific expansions, missing private and CD4 specificities.

This clonotype was picked up many times. No cognate antigen has been identified for it. Per-base qualities were not stored, and no clone one base away is much larger. From its cysteine to its phenylalanine, the CDR3 spans 11 amino acids. The retained sequence is limited to the CDR3, 33 bases, with the frame set at the first base. V was cut back by 1 base and J by 8 bases, leaving a gap of 6 bases between them. CDR1 and CDR2 are read off the germline V gene (reference sequence) as GTSNPN and SVGIG. The study was a case-control design nested within a healthcare worker cohort in London, UK, with weekly nasopharyngeal swab PCR tests and blood sampling. Healthcare workers were enrolled in the week of the UK lockdown, from 23 to 31 March 2020, and were followed every week for up to roughly 16 weeks. Libraries were prepared through 5' RACE. TCRdb lists the instrument as NextSeq 500. In the TCR library protocol, unique molecular identifiers were attached to individual cDNA molecules to correct for PCR bias and sequencing error. Both TCR alpha and beta chains were sequenced, and tight co-correlation was observed between alpha and beta sequence abundances in each sample. Regarding the original processing steps: Decombinator V4 was used to annotate the V gene, J gene and CDR3 of the TCR sequences. TCRs were defined as expanded if a significant change between any two time points was detected under a Poisson model with p below 0.0001. TCR abundances were normalised to the total number of TCRs sequenced per sample and were expressed as counts per million. MAIT TCRs were defined by TRAV1-2 paired with TRAJ12, TRAJ20 or TRAJ33, and iNKT TCRs by TRAV10 paired with TRAJ18. A search of VDJdb, accessed on 1 November 2021, was run for TCRs annotated to CMV, EBV and SARS-CoV-2, with TCRs annotated for multiple antigens excluded. The public reads were reanalyzed by TCRdb: fastp trimming at Q25, MiXCR alignment, in-frame beta chains only. Each record represents a unique CDR3 protein, reported with the most common genes and DNA among its rows. TCRdb's processing, not the authors', yielded these V and J calls. This sample has tens of thousands of distinct CDR3 sequences in its table, and 9.5% to 15% of those were observed once. 1% to 1.4% of the sample is in the top ten clones.

The receptor chain draws on TRBV30 and TRBJ2-1; the D gene remains uncertain. Sequenced: whole blood. The receptor comes from an adult who was a healthcare worker with PCR-confirmed SARS-CoV-2 infection or an uninfected control (not recorded which). Here the CDR3 is given as CAWSDVDEQFF. The bases are TGTGCCTGGAGTGACGTCGATGAGCAGTTCTTC.